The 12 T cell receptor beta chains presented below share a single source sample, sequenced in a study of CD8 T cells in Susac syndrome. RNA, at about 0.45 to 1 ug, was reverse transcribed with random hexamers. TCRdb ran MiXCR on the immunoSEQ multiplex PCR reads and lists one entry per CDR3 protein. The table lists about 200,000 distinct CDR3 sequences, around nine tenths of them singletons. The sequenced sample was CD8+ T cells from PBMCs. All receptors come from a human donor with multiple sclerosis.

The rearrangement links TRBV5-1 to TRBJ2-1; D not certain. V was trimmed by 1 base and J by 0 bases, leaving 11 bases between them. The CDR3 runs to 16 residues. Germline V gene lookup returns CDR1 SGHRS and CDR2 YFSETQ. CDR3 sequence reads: CASSLKGPSSYNEQFF. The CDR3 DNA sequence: TGCGCCAGCAGCTTGAAAGGACCTAGCTCCTACAATGAGCAGTTCTTC.

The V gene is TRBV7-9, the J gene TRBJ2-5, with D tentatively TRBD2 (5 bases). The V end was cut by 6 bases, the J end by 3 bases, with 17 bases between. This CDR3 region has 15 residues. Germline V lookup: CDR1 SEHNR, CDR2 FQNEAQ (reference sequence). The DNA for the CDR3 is TGTGCCAGCAGGTCAGACGCGAGCGGCGAAGAGACCCAGTACTTC. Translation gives CASRSDASGEETQYF.

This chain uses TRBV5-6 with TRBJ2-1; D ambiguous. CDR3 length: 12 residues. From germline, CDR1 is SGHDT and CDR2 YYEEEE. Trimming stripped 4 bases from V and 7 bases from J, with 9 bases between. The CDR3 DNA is TGTGCCAGCAGCATAAATAAGAATGAGCAGTTCTTC. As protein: CASSINKNEQFF.

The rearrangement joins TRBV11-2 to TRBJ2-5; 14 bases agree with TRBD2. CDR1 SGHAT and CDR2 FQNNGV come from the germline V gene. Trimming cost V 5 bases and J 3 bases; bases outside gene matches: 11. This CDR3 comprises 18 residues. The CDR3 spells CASSRGLAGVVLKETQYF. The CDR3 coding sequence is TGTGCCAGCAGCCGGGGACTAGCGGGAGTAGTCTTGAAAGAGACCCAGTACTTC.

The CDR3 nucleotides read TGTGCTCTAGGACGAGCAGGTGACCACTCTGGGGCCAACGTCCTGACTTTC. Protein sequence: CALGRAGDHSGANVLTF. The gene calls are TRBV7-8 and TRBJ2-6; D unclear. The germline V gene has CDR1 SGHVS and CDR2 FQNEAQ. This CDR3 is built from 17 residues.

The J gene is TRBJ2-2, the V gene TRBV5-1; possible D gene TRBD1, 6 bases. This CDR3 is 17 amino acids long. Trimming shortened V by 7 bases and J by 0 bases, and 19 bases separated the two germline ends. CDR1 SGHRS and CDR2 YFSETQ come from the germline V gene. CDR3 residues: CASAGARGIPNTGELFF. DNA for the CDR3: TGCGCCAGCGCCGGAGCAAGGGGGATCCCGAACACCGGGGAGCTGTTTTTT.

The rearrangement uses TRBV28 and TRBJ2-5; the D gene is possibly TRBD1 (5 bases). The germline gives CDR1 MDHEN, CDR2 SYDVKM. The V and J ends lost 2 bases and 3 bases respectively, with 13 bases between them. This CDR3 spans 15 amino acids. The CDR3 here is CASSLEPPREETQYF. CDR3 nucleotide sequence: TGTGCCAGCAGTTTAGAGCCTCCCAGGGAAGAGACCCAGTACTTC.

The CDR3 DNA reads TGTGCCACCAGCGGGGACAGGGGGCTGGGGACTGAAGCTTTCTTT. Protein: CATSGDRGLGTEAFF. This chain joins TRBV15 and TRBJ1-1; 12 bases match TRBD1. Germline lookup yields CDR1 LNHNV and CDR2 YYDKDF (reference sequence). V lost 5 bases, J lost 5 bases, and 6 bases stayed unmatched. CDR3 length: 15 residues.

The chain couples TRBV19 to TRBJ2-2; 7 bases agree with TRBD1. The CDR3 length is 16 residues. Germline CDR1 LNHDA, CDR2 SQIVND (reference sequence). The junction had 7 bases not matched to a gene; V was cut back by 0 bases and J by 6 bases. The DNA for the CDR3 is TGTGCCAGTAGTATAGATCCATCCACAGGGGCCGGGGAGCTGTTTTTT. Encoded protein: CASSIDPSTGAGELFF.

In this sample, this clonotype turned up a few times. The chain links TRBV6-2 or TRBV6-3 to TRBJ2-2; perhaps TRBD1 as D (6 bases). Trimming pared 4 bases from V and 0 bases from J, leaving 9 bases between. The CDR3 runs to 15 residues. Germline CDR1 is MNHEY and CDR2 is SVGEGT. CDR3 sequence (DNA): TGTGCCAGCAGTTCCGGACAGACGAACACCGGGGAGCTGTTTTTT. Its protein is CASSSGQTNTGELFF.

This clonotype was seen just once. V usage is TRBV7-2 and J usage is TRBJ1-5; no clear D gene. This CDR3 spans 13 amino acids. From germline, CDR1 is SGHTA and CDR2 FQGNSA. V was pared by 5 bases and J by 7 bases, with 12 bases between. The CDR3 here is CASSPGWGQPQHF. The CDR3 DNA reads TGTGCCAGCAGCCCTGGTTGGGGACAGCCCCAGCATTTT.

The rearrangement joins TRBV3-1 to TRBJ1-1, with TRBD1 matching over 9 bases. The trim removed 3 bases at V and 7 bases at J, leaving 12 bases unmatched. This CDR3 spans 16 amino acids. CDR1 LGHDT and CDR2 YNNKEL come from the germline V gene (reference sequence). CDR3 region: CASSQDGTGILYEAFF. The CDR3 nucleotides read TGTGCCAGCAGCCAGGACGGGACAGGGATTTTGTATGAAGCTTTCTTT. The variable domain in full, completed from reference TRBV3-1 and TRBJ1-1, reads DTAVSQTPKYLVTQMGNDKSIKCEQNLGHDTMYWYKQDSKKFLKIMFSYNNKELIINETVPNRFSPKSPDKAHLNLHINSLELGDSAVYFCASSQDGTGILYEAFFGQGTRLTVV.